This T cell receptor (beta chain) comes out of a study of T cell responses to AZD1222 COVID-19 vaccine. Study outcomes and limitations: Repertoire samples came only from after the peak T cell response. Receipt of two AZD1222 doses was followed by a rise in Spike-specific TCR breadth and depth. Across spike, vaccine-associated CD4 TCRs were found, dominant at 160-218 and 743-854.

Profiled with immunoSEQ multiplex PCR; TCRdb holds only in-frame clones, not every one. The sample yields approximately 200,000 clones, 80% to 90% seen once. CDR1 SEHNR and CDR2 FQNEAQ come from the germline V gene (reference sequence). V was trimmed by 1 base and J by 2 bases, leaving 12 bases between them. The CDR3 extends over 15 amino acids. Remarks on this clone: The target antigen is unknown.

Sample: peripheral blood, taken on day 0 of MenACWY control vaccination. The genes are TRBV7-9 and TRBJ2-7; maybe TRBD1 (7 bases). This sequence originates from an adult in good health. The CDR3, as DNA: TGTGCCAGCAGCTTAGAGGAGGGGGCCCCCTACGAGCAGTACTTC. Its translation: CASSLEEGAPYEQYF.